Listed here are 28 T cell receptor beta chains from one sample, sequenced in a study of T cell changes during pregnancy in multiple sclerosis. The data were produced by immunoSEQ multiplex PCR, yet TCRdb's version contains in-frame clones alone and is incomplete. The sample comprises about 40,000 clones, about 94% of which are singletons, and about 1.8% rests with the top ten. The specimen comprised peripheral blood, sampled in the third trimester of pregnancy. These receptors all stem from a female donor with multiple sclerosis, enrolled in a pregnancy study.

This chain joins TRBV7-2 and TRBJ2-7; TRBD1 aligns across 8 bases. The CDR3 spans 15 residues. Germline values: CDR1 SGHTA, CDR2 FQGNSA. V was pared by 5 bases and J by 0 bases, with 6 bases of the junction left unmatched. CDR3 nucleotide sequence: TGTGCCAGCAGCCCGGGTGGACAGGGCTCCTACGAGCAGTACTTC. Translated: CASSPGGQGSYEQYF. Filled out from reference TRBV7-2 and TRBJ2-7, the complete variable domain reads GAGVSQSPSNKVTEKGKDVELRCDPISGHTALYWYRQSLGQGLEFLIYFQGNSAPDKSGLPSDRFSAERTGGSVSTLTIQRTQQEDSAVYLCASSPGGQGSYEQYFGPGTRLTVT.

V and J are TRBV5-4 and TRBJ1-5; perhaps TRBD1 as D (5 bases). V lost 2 bases and J lost 5, with 11 bases in between. The CDR3 consists of 14 residues. Germline V CDR1 and CDR2: SGHNT, YYREEE (reference sequence). CDR3 protein: CASSFAGSDQPQHF. CDR3 nucleotides: TGTGCCAGCAGCTTCGCAGGGTCGGATCAGCCCCAGCATTTT.

The chain combines TRBV11-2 with TRBJ2-5, with D perhaps TRBD1 (6 bases). The V end lost 4 bases, the J end lost 4 bases, and 10 bases lay between the germline ends. Germline CDR1 is SGHAT and CDR2 is FQNNGV. CDR3 length equals 13 residues. The CDR3 protein is CASSYRVRETQYF. In DNA form, the CDR3 reads TGTGCCAGCAGCTACAGGGTGAGAGAGACCCAGTACTTC.

The V and J genes are TRBV9 and TRBJ2-3, with D tentatively TRBD2 (5 bases). From germline, CDR1 is SGDLS and CDR2 YYNGEE. The CDR3 is made up of 14 amino acids. The V gene lost 2 bases and the J gene lost 2 bases, with 9 bases spanning the gap. CDR3 region: CASSVAGFTDTQYF. Written as DNA, the CDR3 is TGTGCCAGCAGCGTCGCGGGTTTCACAGATACGCAGTATTTT.

The chain couples TRBV5-1 to TRBJ2-3; 7 nucleotides align to TRBD2. The germline CDR1 and CDR2 sequences are SGHRS and YFSETQ. V gave up 0 bases and J gave up 1 base; unmatched junction bases: 5. The CDR3 is 16 residues long. The CDR3 nucleotides are TGCGCCAGCAGCTTGGGTCGGGAGGAGGGCACAGATACGCAGTATTTT. Encoded protein: CASSLGREEGTDTQYF.

The chain is built from TRBV28 and TRBJ2-3; 8 positions match TRBD1. In germline, CDR1 is MDHEN, CDR2 SYDVKM. The CDR3 covers 16 residues. V gave up 7 bases and J gave up 0 bases; unmatched junction bases: 9. In DNA, the CDR3 is TGTGCCAGCACCACGGACAGGGAAGGGAGCACAGATACGCAGTATTTT. It yields the protein CASTTDREGSTDTQYF.

The chain links TRBV4-1 to TRBJ1-5; a possible D gene is TRBD1 (5 bases). Germline V lookup: CDR1 MGHRA, CDR2 YSYEKL. The V gene lost 3 bases and the J gene lost 3 bases, with 12 bases spanning the gap. The CDR3 runs to 15 residues. CDR3 sequence: CASSQKDSLNQPQHF. In DNA, the CDR3 is TGCGCCAGCAGCCAGAAAGACAGCCTCAATCAGCCCCAGCATTTT.

V gene TRBV6-1 combines with J gene TRBJ2-2, with D possibly being TRBD2 (5 bases). This CDR3 comprises 13 residues. Looked up from germline, CDR1 is MNHNS and CDR2 is SASEGT. V gave up 8 bases and J gave up 4 bases, with 11 bases separating them. In nucleotides, the CDR3 is TGTGCCAGCGACGCGGGCGGCACCGGGGAGCTGTTTTTT. This encodes CASDAGGTGELFF.

This chain connects TRBV19 to TRBJ2-1; a weak D match, TRBD1 (5 bases). V was pared by 6 bases and J by 0 bases, with 15 bases between. The CDR3 is 16 residues long. Germline CDR1 and CDR2: LNHDA and SQIVND (reference sequence). CDR3 nucleotides: TGTGCCAGTAGCCCCCGGACAAAAAGCTCCTACAATGAGCAGTTCTTC. Residues: CASSPRTKSSYNEQFF.

The genes are TRBV27 and TRBJ1-5; 7 nucleotides align to TRBD1. J gave up 0 bases and V 6 bases, and 5 bases lay outside the gene matches. The CDR3 runs 15 residues. Germline CDR1 and CDR2: MNHEY and SMNVEV (reference sequence). CDR3 residues: CASRKGQNSNQPQHF. The CDR3 bases are TGTGCCAGCAGGAAGGGACAGAATAGCAATCAGCCCCAGCATTTT.

V and J are TRBV5-1 and TRBJ1-6, with unresolved D. The CDR3 has 15 residues. CDR1 SGHRS and CDR2 YFSETQ come from the germline V gene. Trimming took 0 bases from V and 9 from J, leaving 13 bases between them. The CDR3 region has the DNA TGCGCCAGCAGCTTGGACGGGAAATGGGGTTCACCCCTCCACTTT. This sequence encodes CASSLDGKWGSPLHF.

The J gene is TRBJ2-1, the V gene TRBV7-2, with 9 bases lining up with TRBD1. V lost 6 bases and J lost 6; bases outside the gene matches: 9. Germline V gene data show CDR1 as SGHTA and CDR2 as FQGNSA. The CDR3 covers 15 residues. The CDR3 region is CASRSTDRGPNEQFF. As DNA, the CDR3 is TGTGCCAGCAGATCTACGGACAGGGGACCCAATGAGCAGTTCTTC.

The V and J genes are TRBV14 and TRBJ2-2; D may be TRBD1 (6 bases). Trimming shortened V by 4 bases and J by 5 bases, and 8 bases separated the two germline ends. CDR1 and CDR2 (germline): SGHDN, FVKESK. This CDR3 is 13 amino acids long. CDR3 in DNA: TGTGCCAGCAGCCGGGGGCTTACCGGGGAGCTGTTTTTT. It codes for CASSRGLTGELFF.

J is TRBJ2-7 and V is TRBV5-6; D remains ambiguous. Germline CDR1 SGHDT, CDR2 YYEEEE. V was trimmed by 1 base and J by 0 bases, leaving 8 bases between them. The CDR3 contains 14 residues. CDR3 residues: CASSLIAVSYEQYF. The CDR3 nucleotides are TGTGCCAGCAGCTTGATTGCGGTCTCCTACGAGCAGTACTTC.

This chain links TRBV7-2 with TRBJ1-2, with 9 bases that match TRBD1. CDR1 is SGHTA and CDR2 is FQGNSA in the germline V gene. The V and J ends lost 4 bases and 7 bases, in that order; junction bases with no gene match: 7. The CDR3 is 14 residues long. CDR3 DNA sequence: TGTGCCAGCAGCTCCAACAGGGGGCGCTCTGGCTACACCTTC. This translates into CASSSNRGRSGYTF.

This clone has a single count. The chain carries TRBV5-1 and TRBJ1-4; D uncertain. The CDR3 is 14 amino acids. Trimming removed 0 bases from V and 3 bases from J, with 6 bases in between. Per the germline V gene, CDR1 is SGHRS and CDR2 is YFSETQ. For the CDR3, the DNA is TGCGCCAGCAGCTTGGGCTCAGCTAATGAAAAACTGTTTTTT. Encoded protein: CASSLGSANEKLFF.

The chain carries TRBV19 and TRBJ2-2; 7 bases map to TRBD1. The CDR3 contains 17 residues. The germline CDR1 and CDR2 sequences are LNHDA and SQIVND (reference sequence). Trimming took 0 bases from V and 7 from J; bases not matched to a gene: 11. Written as DNA, the CDR3 is TGTGCCAGTAGTATAGACGCACCGGGACAGAGTAACGGGGAGCTGTTTTTT. Its translation: CASSIDAPGQSNGELFF.

The chain uses TRBV11-3 and TRBJ1-1; 7 positions match TRBD1. Germline lookup yields CDR1 SGHNT and CDR2 YENEEA. The V gene end was trimmed by 8 bases and the J gene end by 4 bases; junction bases not matched to a gene: 13. This CDR3 comprises 15 residues. As DNA, the CDR3 is TGTGCCAGCGGTTGGAGGGGGCAGAGAGGCACTGAAGCTTTCTTT. Translating it yields CASGWRGQRGTEAFF. The full variable domain, completed using reference TRBV11-3 and TRBJ1-1, is EAGVVQSPRYKIIEKKQPVAFWCNPISGHNTLYWYLQNLGQGPELLIRYENEEAVDDSQLPKDRFSAERLKGVDSTLKIQPAELGDSAVYLCASGWRGQRGTEAFFGQGTRLTVV.

This chain joins TRBV11-2 and TRBJ2-5, with 7 bases lining up with TRBD2. This CDR3 region has 14 residues. Per germline, CDR1 SGHAT and CDR2 FQNNGV. V lost 1 base, J lost 2 bases, and 1 base stayed unmatched. CDR3 protein: CASSLAGGQETQYF. The CDR3 nucleotides are TGTGCCAGCAGCTTAGCGGGAGGACAAGAGACCCAGTACTTC. Full variable domain (missing parts from reference TRBV11-2 and TRBJ2-5): EAGVAQSPRYKIIEKRQSVAFWCNPISGHATLYWYQQILGQGPKLLIQFQNNGVVDDSQLPKDRFSAERLKGVDSTLKIQPAKLEDSAVYLCASSLAGGQETQYFGPGTRLLVL.

J is TRBJ2-1 and V is TRBV30; D is uncertain. The germline V gene encodes CDR1 GTSNPN and CDR2 SVGIG (reference sequence). The V end was cut by 4 bases, the J end by 3 bases, with 16 bases between. The CDR3 is made up of 15 amino acids. The CDR3 bases are TGTGCCTGGACCCCGTCTAGTCTCCTCTACAATGAGCAGTTCTTC. Translation: CAWTPSSLLYNEQFF.

This clone was observed once. This sequence joins TRBV6-5 and TRBJ1-6; TRBD1 might be the D (6 bases). Germline CDR1 is MNHEY and CDR2 is SVGAGI. The germline V and J ends were trimmed by 8 bases and 0 bases, with 11 bases remaining between them. This CDR3 is built from 15 residues. CDR3 residues: CASQRGSSYNSPLHF. The CDR3, as DNA: TGTGCCAGCCAAAGGGGGAGCTCCTATAATTCACCCCTCCACTTT.

This chain joins TRBV5-1 and TRBJ2-5; 8 nucleotides match TRBD2. V lost 5 bases and J lost 5; bases outside the gene matches: 11. The CDR3 covers 15 residues. From germline, CDR1 is SGHRS and CDR2 YFSETQ. The CDR3 coding sequence is TGCGCCAGCAGGGGTAGCGGGGCCTGGAAGGAGACCCAGTACTTC. Protein sequence: CASRGSGAWKETQYF.

The V and J genes are TRBV6-6 and TRBJ1-5, with 7 bases lining up with TRBD1. Germline CDR1 MNHNY, CDR2 SVGAGI (reference sequence). V trimming: 6 bases; J trimming: 4 bases; junction bases outside the gene matches: 6. This CDR3 spans 14 amino acids. DNA for the CDR3: TGTGCCAGCAGCACCCAGACAGGGAATCAGCCCCAGCATTTT. Amino acids: CASSTQTGNQPQHF.

The V gene is TRBV5-4, the J gene TRBJ1-1; unclear D gene. The germline CDR1 and CDR2 sequences are SGHNT and YYREEE (reference sequence). V was clipped by 5 bases and J by 2 bases, with 10 bases between them. The CDR3 length is 13 residues. This CDR3 reads CASSGSSNTEAFF. In DNA, the CDR3 is TGTGCCAGCAGTGGCAGTTCAAACACTGAAGCTTTCTTT.

The chain links TRBV30 to TRBJ2-1; 14 positions match TRBD2. The CDR3 sequence is 18 residues long. Germline V gene sequence: CDR1 GTSNPN, CDR2 SVGIG (reference sequence). The J segment lost 2 bases and the V segment lost 3 bases, leaving 9 bases of the junction unmatched. The CDR3 sequence: CAWSSTTSGRATYNEQFF. Written as DNA, the CDR3 is TGTGCCTGGAGCTCGACGACTAGCGGGAGGGCTACCTACAATGAGCAGTTCTTC.

This clone appeared a single time. The V and J genes are TRBV5-4 and TRBJ2-5, with D perhaps TRBD1 (6 bases). Trimming stripped 3 bases from V and 1 base from J, with 10 bases between. The length of the CDR3 is 14 residues. Germline lookup yields CDR1 SGHNT and CDR2 YYREEE (reference sequence). The CDR3 nucleotides are TGTGCCAGCAGCTCCCGGACAGTCCAAGAGACCCAGTACTTC. This codes for CASSSRTVQETQYF.

J is TRBJ2-7 and V is TRBV9, with D unresolved. This CDR3 has 16 amino acids. Germline V gene sequence: CDR1 SGDLS, CDR2 YYNGEE. The ends were cut back, 1 base at V and 2 bases at J, with 16 bases in the middle. CDR3 residues: CASSVKSTVFTYEQYF. The CDR3 nucleotides read TGTGCCAGCAGCGTAAAATCCACAGTTTTTACCTACGAGCAGTACTTC.

This clone was seen a single time. The genes are TRBV5-1 and TRBJ2-2; unclear D gene. This CDR3 comprises 15 residues. Trimming removed 4 bases at V and 0 bases at J, with 10 bases between. Germline loops: CDR1 SGHRS, CDR2 YFSETQ. CDR3 protein: CASSTGLSNTGELFF. The CDR3 DNA follows: TGCGCCAGCAGCACCGGTCTTTCGAACACCGGGGAGCTGTTTTTT. The whole variable domain, filled in from reference TRBV5-1 and TRBJ2-2, reads KAGVTQTPRYLIKTRGQQVTLSCSPISGHRSVSWYQQTPGQGLQFLFEYFSETQRNKGNFPGRFSGRQFSNSRSEMNVSTLELGDSALYLCASSTGLSNTGELFFGEGSRLTVL.